These 21 T cell receptor beta chains share one sample of origin, sequenced in a study of T cells in Graves' hyperthyroidism and ophthalmopathy. RNA transcripts were the template for amplifying TCR beta CDR3 regions. The HTBI primer set was used in a first-round RT-PCR of the TCR CDR3. TCRdb re-called the multiplex PCR reads through MiXCR, storing one row per CDR3 protein. The data contain about 690,000 distinct CDR3 sequences, 17% of them singletons. Specimen: blood. Every receptor here comes from a man between 45 and 60 years old with Graves' hyperthyroidism.

The CDR3 bases are TGCGCCAGCAGCCAAGGGGTTTCACCCCTCCACTTT. This gives the protein CASSQGVSPLHF. The genes are TRBV4-1 and TRBJ1-6; D gene unclear. Per germline, CDR1 MGHRA and CDR2 YSYEKL. CDR3 length equals 12 residues. Between the trimmed V and J ends, which lost 1 base and 9 bases, there was a span of 4 bases.

This clonotype was detected many times. This chain links TRBV27 with TRBJ2-7; TRBD2 matches at 8 bases. Trimming took 7 bases from V and 0 from J; bases not matched to a gene: 8. The CDR3 consists of 15 residues. Germline CDR1 reads MNHEY; CDR2 reads SMNVEV (reference sequence). This CDR3 reads CASTPGGGSSYEQYF. The CDR3 nucleotides read TGTGCCAGCACCCCCGGCGGGGGGAGCTCCTACGAGCAGTACTTC.

This clonotype was seen repeatedly, ten times or more. The V call is TRBV10-2, the J call TRBJ1-2, with 7 bases that match TRBD1. Losses at the gene ends were 7 bases for V and 2 bases for J; bases not matched to a gene: 4. Germline V gene lookup returns CDR1 WSHSY and CDR2 SAAADI. The CDR3 consists of 13 residues. Written as DNA, the CDR3 is TGCGCCAGCACCAGGGGGTCAAACTATGGCTACACCTTC. It is translated as CASTRGSNYGYTF.

This clonotype was seen at least ten times. The genes are TRBV11-2 and TRBJ2-7; TRBD2 matches at 11 bases. Germline V CDR1 and CDR2: SGHAT, FQNNGV. V trimming: 4 bases; J trimming: 4 bases; junction bases outside the gene matches: 6. This CDR3 contains 15 residues. The DNA for the CDR3 is TGTGCCAGCAGCTCTCTGGGACTAGCGGAGTACGAGCAGTACTTC. Translated: CASSSLGLAEYEQYF. Looking up the rest from reference TRBV11-2 and TRBJ2-7 gives the full variable domain: EAGVAQSPRYKIIEKRQSVAFWCNPISGHATLYWYQQILGQGPKLLIQFQNNGVVDDSQLPKDRFSAERLKGVDSTLKIQPAKLEDSAVYLCASSSLGLAEYEQYFGPGTRLTVT.

This clonotype was counted a single time. J is TRBJ1-5 and V is TRBV6-5; D unclear. This CDR3 has 14 residues. Germline V CDR1 and CDR2: MNHEY, SVGAGI. V was shortened by 2 bases and J by 5 bases, with 10 bases between the two germline ends. The CDR3 sequence is CASSYEGVDQPQHF. The CDR3 DNA sequence: TGTGCCAGCAGTTACGAGGGAGTCGATCAGCCCCAGCATTTT.

This clonotype was detected ten times or more. The V and J genes are TRBV5-1 and TRBJ2-7; perhaps D is TRBD1 or TRBD2 (5 bases each). CDR3 length: 14 residues. V was pared by 7 bases and J by 2 bases, with 16 bases between. Germline values: CDR1 SGHRS, CDR2 YFSETQ. In DNA, the CDR3 is TGCGCCAGCTCAACCGGGACGGACACCTACGAGCAGTACTTC. As protein: CASSTGTDTYEQYF. Looking up the rest from reference TRBV5-1 and TRBJ2-7 gives the full variable domain: KAGVTQTPRYLIKTRGQQVTLSCSPISGHRSVSWYQQTPGQGLQFLFEYFSETQRNKGNFPGRFSGRQFSNSRSEMNVSTLELGDSALYLCASSTGTDTYEQYFGPGTRLTVT.

Worth noting for this clonotype: Relative to the germline gene, one junction end is altered; a read error may explain this. This rearrangement joins TRBV10-3 to TRBJ2-3, with a possible D match to TRBD1 (6 bases). The CDR3 loop spans 15 amino acids. Germline V gives CDR1 ENHRY, CDR2 SYGVKD. This CDR3 is CAISDAARDTNTQYF. Written as DNA, the CDR3 is TGTGCCATCAGTGACGCCGCCCGGGACACAAATACGCAGTATTTT.

At least ten counts were recorded for this clonotype. This chain uses TRBV28 with TRBJ1-2; unclear D gene. Germline-derived CDR1 and CDR2 are MDHEN and SYDVKM. V was cut by 3 bases and J by 5 bases, with 4 bases left in between. The CDR3 spans 11 residues. The CDR3 spells CASSFRYGYTF. CDR3 nucleotide sequence: TGTGCCAGCAGTTTCCGTTATGGCTACACCTTC.

This clonotype has at least ten counts. The chain employs TRBV7-2 and TRBJ2-3; D might be TRBD1 or TRBD2, each matching 6 bases. V lost 3 bases to trimming and J lost 3 bases, with 13 bases between them. Germline V gene lookup returns CDR1 SGHTA and CDR2 FQGNSA. CDR3 size: 15 residues. CDR3 region: CASSFEGGKTDTQYF. The CDR3 bases are TGTGCCAGCAGCTTCGAGGGGGGCAAGACAGATACGCAGTATTTT. Looking up the rest from reference TRBV7-2 and TRBJ2-3 gives the full variable domain: GAGVSQSPSNKVTEKGKDVELRCDPISGHTALYWYRQSLGQGLEFLIYFQGNSAPDKSGLPSDRFSAERTGGSVSTLTIQRTQQEDSAVYLCASSFEGGKTDTQYFGPGTRLTVL.

This chain links TRBV27 with TRBJ1-2, with a possible D match to TRBD1 (5 bases). CDR1 and CDR2 from the germline V gene are MNHEY and SMNVEV (reference sequence). This CDR3 spans 14 amino acids. V was pared by 3 bases and J by 3 bases, with 11 bases between. The CDR3 nucleotides are TGTGCCAGCAGTTTTCGAGGAGGGGACTATGGCTACACCTTC. As protein: CASSFRGGDYGYTF.

This clonotype was counted many times. This chain connects TRBV28 to TRBJ2-1; TRBD2 agrees at 7 bases. J was trimmed by 10 bases and V by 2 bases; bases with no gene match: 5. Germline V gene data show CDR1 as MDHEN and CDR2 as SYDVKM. This CDR3 is built from 13 residues. CDR3 sequence (DNA): TGTGCCAGCAGTTTAGAATCGCGGGAGGAGCAGTTCTTC. This codes for CASSLESREEQFF.

This clonotype was counted only a few times. This chain links TRBV6-5 with TRBJ2-2; TRBD2 matches at 10 bases. Germline V gene data show CDR1 as MNHEY and CDR2 as SVGAGI. Unmatched junction bases numbered 4, after V lost 4 bases and J lost 5 bases. CDR3 length: 15 amino acids. The CDR3 loop is CASSSSGRDTGELFF. CDR3 DNA: TGTGCCAGCAGTTCGAGCGGGAGGGATACCGGGGAGCTGTTTTTT.

The rearrangement joins TRBV3-1 to TRBJ2-1; possible D gene TRBD2, 6 bases. Germline V gene lookup returns CDR1 LGHDT and CDR2 YNNKEL (reference sequence). Deletions cut 4 bases from V and 10 bases from J, with 11 bases between. The CDR3 runs to 12 residues. DNA for the CDR3: TGTGCCAGCAGCCTCACTAGCAGAGAGCAGTTCTTC. It is translated as CASSLTSREQFF.

The chain carries TRBV19 and TRBJ2-3, with D possibly TRBD2 on 5 matching bases. Germline V gene data show CDR1 as LNHDA and CDR2 as SQIVND (reference sequence). V lost 6 bases to trimming and J lost 2 bases, with 15 bases between them. The CDR3 loop spans 15 amino acids. CDR3 bases: TGTGCCAGTAGAGATGTAGCGAGAGACACAGATACGCAGTATTTT. This codes for CASRDVARDTDTQYF.

This clonotype was observed at least ten times. The chain combines TRBV11-2 with TRBJ1-1, with D possibly TRBD1 on 6 matching bases. This CDR3 spans 16 amino acids. The V and J ends lost 2 bases and 1 base respectively, with 14 bases between them. Germline V gene lookup returns CDR1 SGHAT and CDR2 FQNNGV. The CDR3 protein is CASSLSLPGANTEAFF. CDR3 nucleotide sequence: TGTGCCAGCAGCTTAAGTCTTCCAGGGGCGAACACTGAAGCTTTCTTT. Full variable domain (missing parts from reference TRBV11-2 and TRBJ1-1): EAGVAQSPRYKIIEKRQSVAFWCNPISGHATLYWYQQILGQGPKLLIQFQNNGVVDDSQLPKDRFSAERLKGVDSTLKIQPAKLEDSAVYLCASSLSLPGANTEAFFGQGTRLTVV.

The chain couples TRBV19 to TRBJ1-1; TRBD1 aligns across 10 bases. The CDR3 consists of 13 residues. Germline V gives CDR1 LNHDA, CDR2 SQIVND (reference sequence). J was trimmed by 11 bases and V by 5 bases; bases with no gene match: 8. This CDR3 is CASSPGTGVGAFF. The CDR3 region has the DNA TGTGCCAGTAGTCCTGGGACAGGGGTCGGCGCTTTCTTT.

Concerning this clonotype itself: This likely comes from a read error, as the CDR3 has no conserved phenylalanine or tryptophan at its end. The rearrangement joins TRBV4-1 to TRBJ2-3; D is uncertain. V lost 0 bases to trimming and J lost 3 bases, with 10 bases between them. This CDR3 contains 15 residues. Germline V gives CDR1 MGHRA, CDR2 YSYEKL. The CDR3 bases are TGCGCCAGCAGCCAAGATCTGGTTCCTACAGATACGCAGTATCTT. Translating it yields CASSQDLVPTDTQYL.

V is TRBV7-2 and J is TRBJ1-2, with D possibly being TRBD1 (6 bases). V gave up 4 bases and J gave up 6 bases, with 15 bases separating them. The length of the CDR3 is 14 residues. Germline CDR1 is SGHTA and CDR2 is FQGNSA. CDR3 coding DNA: TGTGCCAGCAGCTCCTACAGGGCAACAGATGGCTACACCTTC. Translation gives CASSSYRATDGYTF.

This clonotype was observed at least ten times. The V call is TRBV11-2, the J call TRBJ2-5; D call uncertain. CDR1 and CDR2 from the germline V gene are SGHAT and FQNNGV. The V end was cut by 5 bases, the J end by 0 bases, with 7 bases between. The CDR3 covers 13 residues. In nucleotides, the CDR3 is TGTGCCAGCAGCACTAACTACCAAGAGACCCAGTACTTC. It is translated as CASSTNYQETQYF.

This clonotype was found many times. The chain joins TRBV11-2 to TRBJ2-5; D is ambiguous. The CDR3 runs 13 residues. V was pared by 5 bases and J by 5 bases, with 12 bases between. The V gene's germline CDR1 is SGHAT and CDR2 FQNNGV. Here the CDR3 reads CASSPRVRETQYF. DNA of the CDR3: TGTGCCAGCAGCCCCCGGGTAAGGGAGACCCAGTACTTC.

This clonotype was seen repeatedly, ten times or more. V usage is TRBV5-1 and J usage is TRBJ1-1, with 10 nucleotides matching TRBD1. CDR1 is SGHRS and CDR2 is YFSETQ in the germline V gene. Trimming took 4 bases from V and 6 from J; bases not matched to a gene: 0. The CDR3 extends over 12 amino acids. CDR3 amino acids: CASSGQGAEAFF. The CDR3 bases are TGCGCCAGCAGCGGACAGGGGGCTGAAGCTTTCTTT.